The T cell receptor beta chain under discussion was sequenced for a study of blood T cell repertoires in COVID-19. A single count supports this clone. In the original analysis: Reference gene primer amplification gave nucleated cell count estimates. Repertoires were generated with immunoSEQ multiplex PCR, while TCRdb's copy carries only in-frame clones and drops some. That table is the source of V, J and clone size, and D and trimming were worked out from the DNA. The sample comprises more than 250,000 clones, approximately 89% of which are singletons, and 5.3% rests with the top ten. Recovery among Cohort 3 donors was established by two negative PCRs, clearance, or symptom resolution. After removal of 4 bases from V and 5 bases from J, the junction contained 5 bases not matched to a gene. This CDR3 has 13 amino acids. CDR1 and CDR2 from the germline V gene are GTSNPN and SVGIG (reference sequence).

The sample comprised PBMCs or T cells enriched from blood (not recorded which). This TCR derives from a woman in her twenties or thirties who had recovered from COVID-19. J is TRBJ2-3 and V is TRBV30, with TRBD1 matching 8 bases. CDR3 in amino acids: CAWTGGLGDTQYF. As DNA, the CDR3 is TGTGCCTGGACAGGGGGCTTAGGAGATACGCAGTATTTT.